Below, 15 T cell receptor beta chains from the same sample are listed, as sequenced in a study of blood T cell repertoires in COVID-19. Sequencing used immunoSEQ multiplex PCR; TCRdb keeps in-frame clones, though not all of them. Counted here are under 200,000 clones, around nine tenths occurring once; the ten biggest clones make up roughly 0.53%. Sequencing used peripheral blood. The receptor source for this set is a man in his sixties with COVID-19, enrolled during active disease.

This clone has just one count. The chain joins TRBV7-8 to TRBJ1-2; 9 nucleotides agree with TRBD1. The CDR3 covers 16 residues. Germline CDR1 is SGHVS and CDR2 is FQNEAQ. The V and J ends lost 3 bases and 7 bases, in that order; junction bases with no gene match: 12. The CDR3 sequence is CASSFRQGGLTGGYTF. The CDR3 nucleotides are TGTGCCAGCAGCTTCAGACAGGGGGGACTCACGGGTGGCTACACCTTC. Full variable domain (rest looked up from reference TRBV7-8 and TRBJ1-2): GAGVSQSPRYKVAKRGQDVALRCDPISGHVSLFWYQQALGQGPEFLTYFQNEAQLDKSGLPSDRFFAERPEGSVSTLKIQRTQQEDSAVYLCASSFRQGGLTGGYTFGSGTRLTVV.

V usage is TRBV6-5 and J usage is TRBJ1-6; 8 positions match TRBD1. CDR1 and CDR2 from the germline V gene are MNHEY and SVGAGI. The CDR3 is 15 residues long. V gave up 6 bases and J gave up 9 bases; unmatched junction bases: 10. The CDR3 reads CASRQQGGVGSPLHF. The CDR3 DNA reads as TGTGCCAGCAGACAACAGGGGGGGGTGGGTTCACCCCTCCACTTT.

The chain joins TRBV5-1 to TRBJ1-6, with D uncertain. Per the germline V gene, CDR1 is SGHRS and CDR2 is YFSETQ. V lost 7 bases to trimming and J lost 4 bases, with 12 bases between them. The CDR3 has 14 amino acids. The CDR3 coding sequence is TGCGCCAGCGGGTCAGGCCAGTATAATTCACCCCTCCACTTT. Translation gives CASGSGQYNSPLHF.

The chain recombines TRBV4-2 with TRBJ2-3; 8 nucleotides align to TRBD2. CDR3 length equals 16 residues. V lost 1 base, J lost 3 bases, and 6 bases stayed unmatched. In germline, CDR1 is LGHNA, CDR2 YNFKEQ. Here the CDR3 reads CASSQGARGATDTQYF. The DNA of the CDR3 is TGTGCCAGCAGCCAAGGGGCGCGGGGGGCAACAGATACGCAGTATTTT.

J is TRBJ1-3 and V is TRBV7-9, with TRBD1 matching over 7 bases. CDR3 length equals 14 residues. Per the germline V gene, CDR1 is SEHNR and CDR2 is FQNEAQ (reference sequence). The trim removed 4 bases at V and 5 bases at J, leaving 5 bases unmatched. CDR3 in DNA: TGTGCCAGCAGCTCACCGGGACAGAGAAACACCATATATTTT. This gives the protein CASSSPGQRNTIYF.

The chain has TRBV4-3 and TRBJ2-7; maybe TRBD1 (5 bases). Trimming took 4 bases from V and 5 from J, leaving 15 bases between them. The CDR3 has 14 residues. Germline V gene data show CDR1 as LGHNA and CDR2 as YSLEER. The CDR3 DNA reads TGCGCCAGCAGCCCGTTGTTAGGGGTAGACGAGCAGTACTTC. Amino acid sequence: CASSPLLGVDEQYF.

Concerning this clone itself: The junction differs from germline at one of its ends, possibly a read error. The V call is TRBV5-1, the J call TRBJ1-2; 7 positions match TRBD1. The CDR3 runs to 14 residues. Germline CDR1 reads SGHRS; CDR2 reads YFSETQ. The CDR3 reads CASSANRGGYDYTF. The CDR3 bases are TGCGCCAGCAGCGCCAACAGGGGTGGTTATGACTACACCTTC.

This sequence joins TRBV18 and TRBJ2-4; 7 bases are shared with TRBD1. J lost 4 bases, V lost 3 bases, and 6 bases had no gene match. Per the germline V gene, CDR1 is KGHSH and CDR2 is LQKENI. This CDR3 spans 15 amino acids. DNA for the CDR3: TGTGCCAGCTCACCCATCCGGGACAGTAAAAACATTCAGTACTTC. Translating gives CASSPIRDSKNIQYF.

This clone was seen just once. The V and J genes are TRBV27 and TRBJ1-1; possibly TRBD1 for D (5 bases). Germline loops: CDR1 MNHEY, CDR2 SMNVEV (reference sequence). With 0 bases removed from V and 5 bases from J, the gap between germline ends came to 10 bases. The CDR3 has 14 amino acids. Written as DNA, the CDR3 is TGTGCCAGCAGTTTATCGCGGGGGAAAACTGAAGCTTTCTTT. Its protein is CASSLSRGKTEAFF.

This clone was detected only a few times. The V gene is TRBV30, the J gene TRBJ2-7; D not resolved. The germline V gene encodes CDR1 GTSNPN and CDR2 SVGIG (reference sequence). V lost 4 bases and J 0 bases, leaving 7 bases between the germline ends. This CDR3 is 12 amino acids long. CDR3 coding DNA: TGTGCCTGGAATCTAAACTCCTACGAGCAGTACTTC. Translated: CAWNLNSYEQYF.

V gene TRBV4-1 combines with J gene TRBJ1-5; D gene unclear. V lost 1 base and J 3 bases, leaving 13 bases between the germline ends. The CDR3 contains 16 residues. Looked up from germline, CDR1 is MGHRA and CDR2 is YSYEKL. In nucleotides, the CDR3 is TGCGCCAGCAGCCAAGGGCCCATCCCCCTCAATCAGCCCCAGCATTTT. It codes for CASSQGPIPLNQPQHF.

Here the CDR3 DNA reads TGTGCCAGCAGCGAGACAGGAACTAGTCCCCGCACAGATACGCAGTATTTT. This encodes CASSETGTSPRTDTQYF. The chain has TRBV27 and TRBJ2-3; a possible D gene is TRBD1 (6 bases). Per the germline V gene, CDR1 is MNHEY and CDR2 is SMNVEV (reference sequence). The CDR3 is 17 amino acids. Trimming cost V 6 bases and J 1 base, with 20 bases left between them.

The chain uses TRBV7-3 and TRBJ2-1, with D perhaps TRBD2 (5 bases). The CDR3 covers 15 residues. Trimming pared 5 bases from V and 0 bases from J, leaving 11 bases between. CDR1 and CDR2 from the germline V gene are SGHTA and FQGTGA. The CDR3 DNA reads as TGTGCCAGCAGCGTGACTGGGAGCTCCTACAATGAGCAGTTCTTC. Translating it yields CASSVTGSSYNEQFF.

This chain connects TRBV5-8 to TRBJ1-6, with a tentative D call TRBD1 (6 bases). Trimming cost V 2 bases and J 10 bases, with 13 bases left between them. The V gene's germline CDR1 is SGHTS and CDR2 YDEGEE. This CDR3 has 14 residues. CDR3 nucleotide sequence: TGTGCCAGCAGCTTAGGCGCAGGGGTGTCACCCCTCCACTTT. Protein: CASSLGAGVSPLHF.

CDR3 amino acids: CASQGDLTSYEQYF. CDR3 coding DNA: TGTGCCAGCCAGGGGGACCTAACCTCCTACGAGCAGTACTTC. The genes are TRBV6-5 and TRBJ2-7; 7 bases are shared with TRBD1. The germline V gene encodes CDR1 MNHEY and CDR2 SVGAGI. This CDR3 contains 14 residues. The V segment lost 8 bases and the J segment 0 bases; nucleotides outside the gene matches: 7.